These T cell receptor beta chains were read from a single sample in a study of Tregs in tolerant kidney transplant recipients. Sequencing used immunoSEQ multiplex PCR; TCRdb keeps in-frame clones, though not all of them. The data show under 300,000 clones, 84% seen once. Material for sequencing was CD4+ T cells from blood. The receptor source for this set is a human donor in good health. Each CDR3 is given with its conserved first and last residue. The order of the fields is D gene, V gene, J gene, clone size, CDR3 DNA, CDR3 protein. D genes are given only for firm matches. Only part of the rows carry a size: once, few, many, or a class if the clone is expanded.

-	TRBV19	TRBJ1-3	-	TGTGCCAGTAGACGAGGGGGAAGCTCTGGAAACACCATATATTTT	CASRRGGSSGNTIYF
-	TRBV6-1	TRBJ2-7	-	TGTGCCAGCAAAATGGGCATTACCTACGAGCAGTACTTC	CASKMGITYEQYF
-	TRBV23-1	TRBJ1-2	-	TGCGCCAGCAGTCAATCCGAGTATGGCTACACCTTC	CASSQSEYGYTF
-	TRBV5-5	TRBJ2-1	once	TGTGCCAGCAGCTTACAGAGATACTACAATGAGCAGTTCTTC	CASSLQRYYNEQFF
-	TRBV5-5	TRBJ1-2	-	TGTGCCAGCAGCTCGGGAGCCGCCGATGGCTACACCTTC	CASSSGAADGYTF
-	TRBV5-1	TRBJ2-1	-	TGCGCCAGCAGCTTGGGGGGGAGCTCCTACAATGAGCAGTTCTTC	CASSLGGSSYNEQFF
TRBD1	TRBV6-6	TRBJ1-2	-	TGTGCCAGCAGTTGGGACAGGGGGCGCCTGGTCTACACCTTC	CASSWDRGRLVYTF
-	TRBV9	TRBJ2-7	-	TGTGCCAGCAGCCGCCTCCCGATGCACTACGAGCAGTACTTC	CASSRLPMHYEQYF
-	TRBV5-1	TRBJ1-4	-	TGCGCCAGCAGCCCCCAGCGTGGGGGGAATGAAAAACTGTTTTTT	CASSPQRGGNEKLFF
-	TRBV7-6	TRBJ2-5	-	TGTGCCAGCAGCTTAGAGGGGATCCCGGAGACCCAGTACTTC	CASSLEGIPETQYF
-	TRBV18	TRBJ1-1	-	TGTGCCAGCTCAGAAGAGACGAACACTGAAGCTTTCTTT	CASSEETNTEAFF
-	TRBV6-5	TRBJ1-5	few	TGTGCCAGCAGTTACTCGGCGGATAGCAATCAGCCCCAGCATTTT	CASSYSADSNQPQHF
-	TRBV2	TRBJ1-6	-	TGTGCCAGCAGCCCGGAGGGCTCGGGGTCACCCCTCCACTTT	CASSPEGSGSPLHF
TRBD1	TRBV19	TRBJ2-5	-	TGTGCCAGTAAGGGGACAGGGGCTGAGACCCAGTACTTC	CASKGTGAETQYF
-	TRBV29-1	TRBJ1-1	-	TGCAGCGCACTACGGAGCGAGGCAGCTGAAGCTTTCTTT	CSALRSEAAEAFF
-	TRBV5-1	TRBJ1-1	-	TGCGCCAGCAGCGAAACATACACCGAAGCTTTCTTT	CASSETYTEAFF
TRBD2	TRBV6-5	TRBJ2-7	-	TGTGCCAGCAGTCCCCTCCTAGCGGCCTACGAGCAGTACTTC	CASSPLLAAYEQYF
-	TRBV18	TRBJ2-5	-	TGTGCCAGCTCACCACCGGCAGAAGAGACCCAGTACTTC	CASSPPAEETQYF
-	TRBV5-4	TRBJ2-3	-	TGTGCCAGCAGCTTGGACCCCGCTCGGTCAGATACGCAGTATTTT	CASSLDPARSDTQYF
-	TRBV5-4	TRBJ2-1	-	TGTGCCAGCAGCTTGTTAGGGAGCTCCTACAATGAGCAGTTCTTC	CASSLLGSSYNEQFF
-	TRBV7-9	TRBJ1-1	-	TGTGCCAGCAGCTCTATGGAGGACACTGAAGCTTTCTTT	CASSSMEDTEAFF
-	TRBV5-6	TRBJ2-2	few	TGTGCCAGCAGCTTGGGGACAGCCTTACTAGCGAGAGGAACCGGGGAGCTGTTTTTT	CASSLGTALLARGTGELFF
-	TRBV6-6	TRBJ2-5	-	TGTGCCAGCAGTTATGAGAGGCTCCAAGAGACCCAGTACTTC	CASSYERLQETQYF
-	TRBV13	TRBJ1-2	-	TGTGCCAGCAGCTTCGGACTTAACTATGGCTACACCTTC	CASSFGLNYGYTF
-	TRBV6-1	TRBJ1-6	-	TGTGCCAGCAGTGAAGCACAATCACCCCTCCACTTT	CASSEAQSPLHF
-	TRBV15	TRBJ1-1	-	TGTGCCACCAGCAACCAACCTCGGGCAGGTACACTAAACACTGAAGCTTTCTTT	CATSNQPRAGTLNTEAFF
TRBD1	TRBV29-1	TRBJ2-1	-	TGCAGCGTTGAATCCCCGGACAGGGGGTTCAATGAGCAGTTCTTC	CSVESPDRGFNEQFF
-	TRBV19	TRBJ1-5	-	TGTGCCAGTAGTATCGGACAGATAAGCAATCAGCCCCAGCATTTT	CASSIGQISNQPQHF